This paragraph covers one TCR beta chain sequence. Per the original data handling: It was from reference gene primer amplification that nucleated cell counts were estimated. Data came from immunoSEQ multiplex PCR; TCRdb stores just in-frame clones and leaves some out. D and trimming come from the DNA, and the V and J calls and clone size come from that table. Found here are about 59,000 clones, around 67% of them singletons; the top ten hold roughly a sixth. These data are taken from a study of blood T cell repertoires in COVID-19. Turning to the study itself: Some COVID-19 samples were acute and others convalescent; all came from the United States, Italy and Spain. Nucleic acid was either cDNA or gDNA, and it came from T cells, B-cell-depleted T cells, or PBMCs.

Losses at the gene ends were 1 base for V and 4 bases for J; bases not matched to a gene: 11. Germline lookup yields CDR1 SGDLS and CDR2 YYNGEE. This CDR3 is 18 amino acids long. The genes are TRBV9 and TRBJ2-2; 9 bases agree with TRBD2. The sequence came from a woman in her forties or fifties with active or convalescent COVID-19. Sequenced sample: peripheral blood. CDR3: CASSVYHVAGVGTGELFF. The CDR3 bases are TGTGCCAGCAGCGTATATCACGTAGCGGGAGTCGGCACCGGGGAGCTGTTTTTT. Based on the CDR3 plus reference TRBV9 and TRBJ2-2, the full variable domain is DSGVTQTPKHLITATGQRVTLRCSPRSGDLSVYWYQQSLDQGLQFLIQYYNGEERAKGNILERFSAQQFPDLHSELNLSSLELGDSALYFCASSVYHVAGVGTGELFFGEGSRLTVL.